The 32 T cell receptor beta chains in this list originate from one sample, sequenced in a study of post-analysis software for immune sequencing data. Unique molecular identifiers were carried by the TCR beta cDNA libraries. MiXCR, applied by TCRdb to the PCR reads, yields one record per CDR3 protein. Of approximately 730,000 distinct CDR3 sequences detected, about 43% appear once; the ten largest clones hold 4.9%. These receptors have no identified antigens. Study-wide results and limits: The study found TRBV5-6, TRBV5-1 and TRBV20-1 among five or six TRBV segments more frequent in patients than controls.

The sample consisted of blood. Every receptor here comes from a girl between 10 and 17 years old with multiple sclerosis.

The chain employs TRBV28 and TRBJ2-3, with 7 bases identical to TRBD2. Trimming at V came to 8 bases and at J to 4 bases, leaving 6 bases not matched to a gene. CDR1 and CDR2 from the germline V gene are MDHEN and SYDVKM. There are 13 residues in the CDR3. The CDR3 reads CASRREGADTQYF. CDR3 coding DNA: TGTGCCAGCCGGAGGGAGGGCGCAGATACGCAGTATTTT. The variable domain in full, with the rest retrieved from reference TRBV28 and TRBJ2-3, is DVKVTQSSRYLVKRTGEKVFLECVQDMDHENMFWYRQDPGLGLRLIYFSYDVKMKEKGDIPEGYSVSREKKERFSLILESASTNQTSMYLCASRREGADTQYFGPGTRLTVL.

This clonotype has just a few counts. This chain connects TRBV15 to TRBJ2-1; D call uncertain. There are 12 residues in the CDR3. CDR1 and CDR2 from the germline V gene are LNHNV and YYDKDF (reference sequence). V was clipped by 1 base and J by 9 bases, with 7 bases between them. The CDR3 DNA sequence: TGTGCCACCAGCAGAGGGGTTGGTGAGCAGTTCTTC. This encodes CATSRGVGEQFF. Complete variable domain (other parts from reference TRBV15 and TRBJ2-1): DAMVIQNPRYQVTQFGKPVTLSCSQTLNHNVMYWYQQKSSQAPKLLFHYYDKDFNNEADTPDNFQSRRPNTSFCFLDIRSPGLGDTAMYLCATSRGVGEQFFGPGTRLTVL.

The V gene is TRBV6-5, the J gene TRBJ1-2, with D perhaps TRBD1 (6 bases). The CDR3 loop spans 17 amino acids. V lost 2 bases and J 5 bases, leaving 21 bases between the germline ends. Germline CDR1 reads MNHEY; CDR2 reads SVGAGI. DNA for the CDR3: TGTGCCAGCAGTTACAATTCCCTGGGGGGGCCCGCTTATGGCTACACCTTC. Translating gives CASSYNSLGGPAYGYTF.

The CDR3 sequence: CASSSPEGGEKLFF. The CDR3 DNA reads as TGTGCCAGCAGCTCCCCGGAAGGAGGGGAAAAACTGTTTTTT. This rearrangement joins TRBV5-8 to TRBJ1-4; no firm D call. Per the germline V gene, CDR1 is SGHTS and CDR2 is YDEGEE. The CDR3 length is 14 residues. Trimming stripped 3 bases from V and 8 bases from J, with 14 bases between.

V and J are TRBV6-5 and TRBJ2-7; weak D call: TRBD1 (5 bases). The V and J ends lost 1 base and 3 bases respectively, with 13 bases between them. This CDR3 region has 15 residues. Germline V gene lookup returns CDR1 MNHEY and CDR2 SVGAGI. This CDR3 is CASSYLGQENYEQYF. The CDR3 DNA follows: TGTGCCAGCAGTTACTTGGGGCAGGAGAACTACGAGCAGTACTTC.

This clonotype showed up many times. This chain uses TRBV29-1 with TRBJ1-1; the match to TRBD1 covers 7 bases. V lost 7 bases, J lost 7 bases, and 6 bases stayed unmatched. The CDR3 has 11 residues. CDR1 and CDR2 from the germline V gene are SQVTM and ANQGSEA. DNA of the CDR3: TGCAGCGCGAACAGGGGCGGTGAAGCTTTCTTT. It specifies CSANRGGEAFF.

Details on this clonotype: The junction departs from the called germline gene at one end, perhaps through a read error. The chain joins TRBV7-2 to TRBJ2-5, with a weak D call TRBD1 (6 bases). This CDR3 has 21 amino acids. Germline V gene data show CDR1 as SGHTA and CDR2 as FQGNSA. CDR3 in amino acids: CASSLAHIPNRAEVRKEAQYF. CDR3 in DNA: TGTGCCAGCAGCTTAGCCCACATCCCCAACAGGGCTGAAGTCCGTAAAGAGGCCCAGTACTTC. Based on the CDR3 plus reference TRBV7-2 and TRBJ2-5, the full variable domain is GAGVSQSPSNKVTEKGKDVELRCDPISGHTALYWYRQSLGQGLEFLIYFQGNSAPDKSGLPSDRFSAERTGGSVSTLTIQRTQQEDSAVYLCASSLAHIPNRAEVRKEAQYFGPGTRLLVL.

V usage is TRBV5-8 and J usage is TRBJ1-6; D gene uncertain. Germline V gene data show CDR1 as SGHTS and CDR2 as YDEGEE. CDR3 length: 15 residues. V gave up 0 bases and J gave up 7 bases, with 11 bases separating them. The CDR3 loop is CASSLAASENSPLHF. In nucleotides, the CDR3 is TGTGCCAGCAGCTTGGCCGCGTCAGAAAATTCACCCCTCCACTTT.

There are many counts of this clonotype. V and J are TRBV7-9 and TRBJ2-1, with 10 bases that match TRBD2. CDR3 length: 15 amino acids. V lost 4 bases and J lost 7; bases outside the gene matches: 7. Per germline, CDR1 SEHNR and CDR2 FQNEAQ (reference sequence). CDR3 DNA sequence: TGTGCCAGCAGCTCTGGGCTAGCGGGAGTAAATGAGCAGTTCTTC. Translated: CASSSGLAGVNEQFF.

This clonotype has more than one count but fewer than ten. The chain links TRBV29-1 to TRBJ2-1, with TRBD2 identical over 8 bases. The V gene's germline CDR1 is SQVTM and CDR2 ANQGSEA. This CDR3 comprises 13 residues. The V and J ends lost 1 base and 9 bases, in that order; junction bases with no gene match: 5. CDR3 nucleotide sequence: TGCAGCGTTGAAGCCCGGGAGGGCCCTGAGCAGTTCTTC. It codes for CSVEAREGPEQFF.

This chain uses TRBV20-1 with TRBJ2-1; D remains unclear. Trimming shortened V by 1 base and J by 8 bases, and 6 bases separated the two germline ends. CDR1 is DFQATT, CDR2 SNEGSKA, per germline (reference sequence). This CDR3 spans 11 amino acids. In DNA form, the CDR3 reads TGCAGTGCTAGAGCCGCTGATGAGCAGTTCTTC. It yields the protein CSARAADEQFF.

This clonotype was recorded a few times. The chain combines TRBV3-1 with TRBJ2-7, with D unclear. CDR1 and CDR2 from the germline V gene are LGHDT and YNNKEL (reference sequence). The CDR3 consists of 14 residues. V shed 0 bases and J shed 0 bases, with 6 bases lying between them. The CDR3 protein is CASSQDPTSYEQYF. CDR3 coding DNA: TGTGCCAGCAGCCAAGACCCAACCTCCTACGAGCAGTACTTC.

The V and J genes are TRBV15 and TRBJ2-1; 7 nucleotides agree with TRBD1. The CDR3 contains 14 residues. Germline trimming cut 6 bases from V and 6 bases from J; bases unmatched to any gene: 8. Germline CDR1 reads LNHNV; CDR2 reads YYDKDF (reference sequence). This chain's CDR3 is CATRTGTDFNEQFF. As DNA, the CDR3 is TGTGCCACCAGGACCGGGACAGACTTCAATGAGCAGTTCTTC.

This clonotype turned up a few times. The chain has TRBV24-1 and TRBJ2-5; weak D call: TRBD2 (5 bases). Germline CDR1 and CDR2: KGHDR and SFDVKD. The CDR3 has 14 residues. V shed 4 bases and J shed 0 bases, with 8 bases lying between them. CDR3 loop: CATSDPGDQETQYF. CDR3 bases: TGTGCCACCAGTGACCCCGGGGACCAAGAGACCCAGTACTTC.

This clonotype was found a few times. The chain couples TRBV4-3 to TRBJ2-2, with D tentatively TRBD1 (5 bases). This CDR3 is 18 amino acids long. Between the trimmed V and J ends, which lost 0 bases and 0 bases, there was a span of 14 bases. Germline assignment: CDR1 LGHNA and CDR2 YSLEER. The CDR3: CASSQDPWTRSNTGELFF. The CDR3 nucleotides are TGCGCCAGCAGCCAAGATCCCTGGACACGGTCGAACACCGGGGAGCTGTTTTTT.

The genes are TRBV4-1 and TRBJ2-5; TRBD1 might be the D (5 bases). Gene TRBJ2-4 matches the end of the DNA better, so the J call may be wrong. The CDR3 runs to 15 residues. Germline-derived CDR1 and CDR2 are MGHRA and YSYEKL. The CDR3 loop reads CASSQDQGSKNIQYF. The DNA for the CDR3 is TGCGCCAGCAGCCAAGATCAGGGAAGCAAAAACATTCAGTACTTC.

The V call is TRBV7-2, the J call TRBJ2-7, with unresolved D. V dropped 1 base and J dropped 3 bases, with 7 bases sitting between them. The CDR3 loop spans 13 amino acids. CDR1 is SGHTA, CDR2 FQGNSA, per germline. CDR3 in amino acids: CASSLDSIYEQYF. The DNA for the CDR3 is TGTGCCAGCAGCTTAGACTCGATCTACGAGCAGTACTTC.

The CDR3 loop is CSVETGWREQYF. DNA for the CDR3: TGCAGCGTCGAGACAGGGTGGCGCGAGCAGTACTTC. The chain has TRBV29-1 and TRBJ2-7, with 7 bases aligning to TRBD1. The CDR3 covers 12 residues. Trimming cost V 6 bases and J 6 bases; bases outside gene matches: 8. Germline values: CDR1 SQVTM, CDR2 ANQGSEA.

The gene calls are TRBV6-2 or TRBV6-3 and TRBJ1-4, with TRBD1 matching 9 bases. The junction had 4 bases not matched to a gene; V was cut back by 8 bases and J by 0 bases. Germline V lookup: CDR1 MNHEY, CDR2 SVGEGT. This CDR3 spans 15 amino acids. DNA for the CDR3: TGTGCCAGCGGGACAGGGTCTGCAACTAATGAAAAACTGTTTTTT. This translates into CASGTGSATNEKLFF.

The rearrangement links TRBV7-2 to TRBJ2-7; D may be TRBD2 (5 bases). The CDR3 runs 15 residues. Trimming pared 5 bases from V and 0 bases from J, leaving 14 bases between. Germline V CDR1 and CDR2: SGHTA, FQGNSA. The CDR3 here is CASSTEGLSSYEQYF. In nucleotides, the CDR3 is TGTGCCAGCAGCACAGAAGGACTTAGCTCCTACGAGCAGTACTTC.

The V call is TRBV7-9, the J call TRBJ2-7; D possibly uses TRBD1 or TRBD2 (5 bases each). The length of the CDR3 is 17 residues. The V gene lost 4 bases and the J gene lost 3 bases, with 22 bases spanning the gap. The germline gives CDR1 SEHNR, CDR2 FQNEAQ (reference sequence). The CDR3: CASSSGPGTGIIYEQYF. The CDR3, as DNA: TGTGCCAGCAGCTCAGGCCCCGGGACGGGCATTATCTACGAGCAGTACTTC.

This clonotype was observed a single time. DNA of the CDR3: TGTGCCAGCAGTTACCCGGCGGCAACGGTATACAATGAGCAGTTCTTC. This codes for CASSYPAATVYNEQFF. The chain joins TRBV6-2 or TRBV6-3 to TRBJ2-1; no clear D gene. From germline, CDR1 is MNHEY and CDR2 SVGEGT. The germline V and J ends were trimmed by 2 bases and 4 bases, with 15 bases remaining between them. CDR3 size: 16 residues.

The chain uses TRBV14 and TRBJ2-5, with D perhaps TRBD1 (6 bases). Looked up from germline, CDR1 is SGHDN and CDR2 is FVKESK. The V gene lost 0 bases and the J gene lost 5 bases, with 13 bases spanning the gap. The CDR3 runs 15 residues. The CDR3 coding sequence is TGTGCCAGCAGCCAAGAAGTCCGGGACACCGAGACCCAGTACTTC. This codes for CASSQEVRDTETQYF.

There are many counts of this clonotype. V and J are TRBV20-1 and TRBJ2-5, with unresolved D. V lost 3 bases to trimming and J lost 5 bases, with 10 bases between them. The germline V gene has CDR1 DFQATT and CDR2 SNEGSKA (reference sequence). There are 12 residues in the CDR3. As DNA, the CDR3 is TGCAGTGCTAGTGGTGGGCGGGAGACCCAGTACTTC. This encodes CSASGGRETQYF.

Only a few counts were recorded for this clonotype. This CDR3 reads CASSPGSLQETQYF. CDR3 bases: TGTGCCAGCAGTCCCGGGAGCCTACAAGAGACCCAGTACTTC. The chain recombines TRBV27 with TRBJ2-5, with D possibly TRBD2 on 6 matching bases. From germline, CDR1 is MNHEY and CDR2 SMNVEV (reference sequence). Between the trimmed V and J ends, which lost 5 bases and 2 bases, there was a span of 12 bases. This CDR3 comprises 14 residues.

The chain carries TRBV7-2 and TRBJ2-3, with D perhaps given as TRBD1 or TRBD2 (5 bases each). The CDR3 loop spans 16 amino acids. V lost 4 bases, J lost 6 bases, and 20 bases lay in between. The germline gives CDR1 SGHTA, CDR2 FQGNSA. CDR3 sequence reads: CASSSLGGLQIDTQYF. The CDR3 DNA follows: TGTGCCAGCAGCTCCCTTGGGGGTCTACAGATCGATACGCAGTATTTT.

The chain is built from TRBV6-2 or TRBV6-3 and TRBJ2-7; D is unclear. The CDR3 is made up of 12 amino acids. Trimming took 2 bases from V and 6 from J, leaving 8 bases between them. The germline V gene encodes CDR1 MNHEY and CDR2 SVGEGT. The CDR3 nucleotides are TGTGCCAGCAGTTACCCCGAAGGCGAGCAGTACTTC. Protein product: CASSYPEGEQYF.

V and J are TRBV6-6 and TRBJ1-2; unclear D gene. The CDR3 sequence is 11 residues long. V shed 2 bases and J shed 8 bases, with 6 bases lying between them. Germline CDR1 and CDR2: MNHNY and SVGAGI (reference sequence). The CDR3 DNA sequence: TGTGCCAGCAGTTACGATCTCGGCTACACCTTC. Protein product: CASSYDLGYTF.

As concerns this clonotype: Possible read error: a much larger clone is one base away. V and J are TRBV10-2 and TRBJ2-5, with 7 bases aligning to TRBD2. There are 11 residues in the CDR3. The V gene's germline CDR1 is WSHSY and CDR2 SAAADI. CDR3 coding DNA: TGCGCCAGCTCGGGGGGAGAGACCCGGTACTTC. Amino acid sequence: CASSGGETRYF.

The V gene is TRBV10-3, the J gene TRBJ2-7; no firm D call. This CDR3 has 14 amino acids. Germline V gives CDR1 ENHRY, CDR2 SYGVKD. Trimming pared 0 bases from V and 3 bases from J, leaving 9 bases between. The CDR3 nucleotides read TGTGCCATCAGTGAGTCTCCTGCTAGCTACGAGCAGTACTTC. Translating it yields CAISESPASYEQYF.

With respect to this clonotype: At one boundary the junction diverges from the germline segment, which might be a read error. V gene TRBV9 combines with J gene TRBJ2-1, with 8 bases fitting TRBD2. The germline gives CDR1 SGDLS, CDR2 YYNGEE. This CDR3 is 16 amino acids long. DNA of the CDR3: TGTGCCAGCAGCCCCTTCTTGGCGGGAGGATGGAATGAGCAGCTCTTC. This encodes CASSPFLAGGWNEQLF.

The rearrangement uses TRBV9 and TRBJ2-4; D is possibly TRBD1 (5 bases). V lost 4 bases and J lost 14, with 22 bases in between. CDR1 and CDR2 from the germline V gene are SGDLS and YYNGEE. The CDR3 totals 14 residues. CDR3 DNA: TGTGCCAGCAGCCCCCAAGATCGACGTCAGGGTGAGTACTTC. Translation gives CASSPQDRRQGEYF.